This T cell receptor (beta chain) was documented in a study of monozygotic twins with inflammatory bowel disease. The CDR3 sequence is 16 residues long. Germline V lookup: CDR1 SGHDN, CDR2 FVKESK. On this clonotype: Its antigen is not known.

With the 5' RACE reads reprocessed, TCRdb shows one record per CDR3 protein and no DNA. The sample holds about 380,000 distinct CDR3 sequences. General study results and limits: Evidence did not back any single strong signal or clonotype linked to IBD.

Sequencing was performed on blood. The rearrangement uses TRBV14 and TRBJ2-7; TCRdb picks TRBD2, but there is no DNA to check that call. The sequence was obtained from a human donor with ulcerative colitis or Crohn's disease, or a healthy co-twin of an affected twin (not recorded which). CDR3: CASSQGGTTFDYEQYF.